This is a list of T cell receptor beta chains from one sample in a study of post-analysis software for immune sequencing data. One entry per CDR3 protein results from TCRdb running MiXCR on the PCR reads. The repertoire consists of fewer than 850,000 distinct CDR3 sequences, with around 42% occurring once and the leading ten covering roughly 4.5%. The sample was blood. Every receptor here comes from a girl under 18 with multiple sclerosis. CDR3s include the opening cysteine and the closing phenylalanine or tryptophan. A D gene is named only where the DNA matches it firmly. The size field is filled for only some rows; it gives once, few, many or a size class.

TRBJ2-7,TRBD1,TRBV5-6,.,TGTGCCAGCAGCGGGGGGACAGGGCCGGTCCACGAGCAGTACTTC,CASSGGTGPVHEQYF
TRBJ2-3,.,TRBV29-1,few,TGCAGCGCCGCTCAGGGGATTGGCACAGATACGCAGTATTTT,CSAAQGIGTDTQYF
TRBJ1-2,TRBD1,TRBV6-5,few,TGTGCCAGCGGGGACAGGGGGCACTATGGCTACACCTTC,CASGDRGHYGYTF
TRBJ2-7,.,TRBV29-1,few,TGCAGCGTTGAGGTACTACAGTCCTACGAGCAGTACTTC,CSVEVLQSYEQYF
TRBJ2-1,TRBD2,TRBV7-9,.,TGTGCCAGCAGCTTTCGTCAGCGTCAGCGGGAGAGGGTTGAGCAGTTCTTC,CASSFRQRQRERVEQFF
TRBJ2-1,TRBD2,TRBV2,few,TGTGCCAGCAGTGAACTAGCGGGAACAATGAGTCAGTTCTTC,CASSELAGTMSQFF
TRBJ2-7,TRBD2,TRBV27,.,TGTGCCAGCAGTCCCACTAGCGGGTTTAACGAGCAGTACTTC,CASSPTSGFNEQYF
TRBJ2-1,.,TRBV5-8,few,TGTGCCAGCAGGCATTATGGGTCCTACAATGAGCAGTTCTTC,CASRHYGSYNEQFF
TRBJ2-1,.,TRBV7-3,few,TGTGCCAGCAGCTTAGTGCCAGGCGGCAATGAGCAGTTCTTC,CASSLVPGGNEQFF
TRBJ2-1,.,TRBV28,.,TGTGCCAGCAGTTTCCCTGGTAGCGGCCCCGGCAGCAATGAGCAGTTCTTC,CASSFPGSGPGSNEQFF
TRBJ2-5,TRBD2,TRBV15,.,TGTGCCACCAGCAGAGCCGGGACTAGCGGGGGGCTAGCGGAGACCCAGTACTTC,CATSRAGTSGGLAETQYF
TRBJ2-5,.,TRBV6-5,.,TGTGCCAGCAGTTACTCGCCGGGCCAAGAGACCCAGTACTTC,CASSYSPGQETQYF
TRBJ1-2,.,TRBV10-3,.,TGTGCCATCAGTGAGTCGGGGCACAACTATGGCTACACCTTC,CAISESGHNYGYTF
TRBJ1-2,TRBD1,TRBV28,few,TGTGCCAGCAGGGGGGGACAGAGCTATGGCTACACCTTC,CASRGGQSYGYTF
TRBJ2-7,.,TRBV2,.,TGTGCCAGCAGCTACAGGGAGCAGTACTTC,CASSYREQYF
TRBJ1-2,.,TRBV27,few,TGTGCCAGCAGTCCAGCCCCCGGAGCCTATGGCTACACCTTC,CASSPAPGAYGYTF
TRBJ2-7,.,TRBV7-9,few,TGTGCCAGCAGCTCCCTTCGAGGTAGCGCTCTCTACGAGCAGTACTTC,CASSSLRGSALYEQYF
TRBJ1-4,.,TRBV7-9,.,TGTGCCAGCCAAGGAAAGTGCGAAAAACTGTTTTTT,CASQGKCEKLFF
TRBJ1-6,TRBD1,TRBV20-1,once,TGCAGTGCCTTATTCGGGACAGGTCATAATTCACCCCTCCACTTT,CSALFGTGHNSPLHF
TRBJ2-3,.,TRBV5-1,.,TGCGCCAGCAGCTTAAACGGGGCGGAACCGGCAGATACGCAGTATTTT,CASSLNGAEPADTQYF
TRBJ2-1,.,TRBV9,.,TGTGCCAGCAGCGTAGGTTGGGGCGTGGATGAGCAGTTCTTC,CASSVGWGVDEQFF
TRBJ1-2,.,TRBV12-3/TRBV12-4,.,TGTGCCAGCAGTTTGGAACAGGGCGACTATGGCTACACCTTC,CASSLEQGDYGYTF
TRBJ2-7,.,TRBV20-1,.,TGCAGTGCTAGGCCGGTGGGGTGGAGGTGCTACGAGCAGTACTTC,CSARPVGWRCYEQYF
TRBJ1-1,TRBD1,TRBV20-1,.,TGCAGTTTCCGAAAATCCCAGGGGGCGAACACTGAAGCTTTCTTT,CSFRKSQGANTEAFF
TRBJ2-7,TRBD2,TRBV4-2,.,TGTGCCAGCAGCCAAGATTCGCGGACTAGCGGGAGCAATGAGCAGTACTTC,CASSQDSRTSGSNEQYF
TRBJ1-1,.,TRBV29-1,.,TGCAGCGTTGAAGGGACAGCTAACACTGAAGCTTTCTTT,CSVEGTANTEAFF
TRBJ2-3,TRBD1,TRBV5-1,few,TGCGCCAGCAGCTTGGCGGGACAGGGCCGGACAGATACGCAGTATTTT,CASSLAGQGRTDTQYF
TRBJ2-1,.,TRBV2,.,TGTGCCAGCAGTTCCCAGCAGCTCGAGCAGTTCTTC,CASSSQQLEQFF
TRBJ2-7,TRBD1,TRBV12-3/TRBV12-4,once,TGTGCCAGCAGTCTCGGGACAGGGCCCCAATTTGAGCAGTACTTC,CASSLGTGPQFEQYF
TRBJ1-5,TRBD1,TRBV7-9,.,TGTGCCAGCAGCTTAGGGGCAGGGGGCGGGAATCAGCCCCAGCATTTT,CASSLGAGGGNQPQHF
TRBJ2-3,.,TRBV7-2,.,TGTGCCAGCAGCTTAGAGGCGGGGTTCACAGATACGCAGTATTTT,CASSLEAGFTDTQYF
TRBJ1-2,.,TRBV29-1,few,TGCAGCGTTGGCGACCCCTTCTATGGCTACACCTTC,CSVGDPFYGYTF
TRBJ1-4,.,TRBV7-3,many,TGTGCCAGCAGCTTACAGGGAGGGGGTAATGAAAAACTGTTTTTT,CASSLQGGGNEKLFF
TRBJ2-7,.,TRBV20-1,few,TGCAGTGCTAGCGGCCCCTCCTACGAGCAGTACTTC,CSASGPSYEQYF
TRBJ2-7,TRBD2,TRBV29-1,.,TGCAGCGTTGCCCCTGGGACTAGCGGGGCTGAGCAGTACTTC,CSVAPGTSGAEQYF
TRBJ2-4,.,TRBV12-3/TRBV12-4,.,TGTGCCAGCAGTTTAGTGGTTTCGGGCATTCAGTACTTC,CASSLVVSGIQYF
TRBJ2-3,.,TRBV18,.,TGTGCCAGCACCCCTACTAGCACAGATACGCAGTATTTT,CASTPTSTDTQYF
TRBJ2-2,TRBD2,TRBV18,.,TGTGCCAGCTCACCAAGCGGGAGGGACACCGGGGAGCTGTTTTTT,CASSPSGRDTGELFF
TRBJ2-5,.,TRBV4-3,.,TGCGCCAGCAGCCAAGGCACGGCTGGCGGAAGCGCCCAAGAGACCCAGTACTTC,CASSQGTAGGSAQETQYF
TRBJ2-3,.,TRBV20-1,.,TGCAGTGCTAGAGATCAGGATACGCAGTATTTT,CSARDQDTQYF
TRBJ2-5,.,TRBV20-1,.,TGCAGTGCCAGCCCGTTATCGAGTGGGGCCTCAGAGACCCAGTACTTC,CSASPLSSGASETQYF
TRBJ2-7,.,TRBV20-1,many,TGCAGTGCTAGCAGTGGGTCAGGGCACGACGAGCAGTACTTC,CSASSGSGHDEQYF
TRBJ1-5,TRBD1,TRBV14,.,TGTGCCAGCAGCCAGAGGAATCCGGGACAGGGACACCATCGAATCAATCAGCCCCAGCATTTT,CASSQRNPGQGHHRINQPQHF
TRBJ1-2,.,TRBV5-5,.,TGTGCCAGCATCGGCCTAATCTATGGCTACACCTTC,CASIGLIYGYTF
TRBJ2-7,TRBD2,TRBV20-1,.,TGCAGTGCTATCCAGGAACTAGCGGACCCCTACGAGCAGTACTTC,CSAIQELADPYEQYF
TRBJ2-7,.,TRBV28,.,TGTGCCACCACATTGGGAGGCTGGGACGAGCAGTACTTC,CATTLGGWDEQYF
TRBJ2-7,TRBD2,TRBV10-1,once,TGCGCCAGCAGTGAGGCTAGCGGGAGCGAGCAGTACTTC,CASSEASGSEQYF
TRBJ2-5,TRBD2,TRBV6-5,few,TGTGCCAGCAGTTACCTAGCGGGATACCAAGAGACCCAGTACTTC,CASSYLAGYQETQYF
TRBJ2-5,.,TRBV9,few,TGTGCCAGCAGCGGCTCCGGGACAACAAAAGAGACCCAGTACTTC,CASSGSGTTKETQYF
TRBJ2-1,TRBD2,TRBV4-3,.,TGCGCCAGCAGCCAAGGGCTAGCGGGAGAGTATGAGCAGTTCTTC,CASSQGLAGEYEQFF
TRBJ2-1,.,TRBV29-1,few,TGCAGCGTTGAAGAATTGGGGCCTGGCGCGCAAGCCATCCACAATGAGCAGTTCTTC,CSVEELGPGAQAIHNEQFF
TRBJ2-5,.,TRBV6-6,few,TGTGCCAGCAGTACCTTATCGGGGTCACAAGAGACCCAGTACTTC,CASSTLSGSQETQYF
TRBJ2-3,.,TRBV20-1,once,TGCAGTGCTAGAGATGTCCGCACAGATACGCAGTATTTT,CSARDVRTDTQYF
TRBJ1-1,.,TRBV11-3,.,TGTGCCAGCAGCTTAGACGGACAGAACACTGAAGCTTTCTTT,CASSLDGQNTEAFF
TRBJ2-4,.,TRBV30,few,TGTGCCTGGAGTGCAGGGAGCGAAAACATTCAGTACTTC,CAWSAGSENIQYF
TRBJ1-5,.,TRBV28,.,TGTGCCAGCAGTTTGAGGGACCGCAATCAGCCCCAGCATTTT,CASSLRDRNQPQHF
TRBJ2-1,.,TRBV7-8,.,TGTGCCAGTTACCTCCGGGAGCCTAAGAATGAGCAGTTCTTC,CASYLREPKNEQFF
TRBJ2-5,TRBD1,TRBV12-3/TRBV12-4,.,TGTGCCAGCAGTTTAATGTGGACAGGGGGAGAGACCCAGTACTTC,CASSLMWTGGETQYF